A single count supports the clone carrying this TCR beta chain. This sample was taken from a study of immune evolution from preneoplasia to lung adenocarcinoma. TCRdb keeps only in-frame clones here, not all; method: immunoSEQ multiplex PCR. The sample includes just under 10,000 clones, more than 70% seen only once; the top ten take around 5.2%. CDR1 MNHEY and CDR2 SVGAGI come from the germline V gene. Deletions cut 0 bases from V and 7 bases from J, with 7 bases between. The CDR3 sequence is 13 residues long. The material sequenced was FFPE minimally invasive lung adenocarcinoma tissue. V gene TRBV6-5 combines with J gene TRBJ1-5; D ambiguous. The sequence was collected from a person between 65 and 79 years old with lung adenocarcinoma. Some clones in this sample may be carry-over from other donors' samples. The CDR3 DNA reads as TGTGCCAGCAGTTACTCGCCTATCCAGCCCCAGCATTTT. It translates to CASSYSPIQPQHF.